This T cell receptor beta chain was sequenced during a study of OX40 agonist ivuxolimab in advanced cancers. Overall study: Enrolled patients in dose escalation had cancers that were hepatocellular carcinoma, melanoma, renal cell or head and neck cancer.

Using immunoSEQ multiplex PCR, the repertoire was profiled, and TCRdb retains in-frame clones only, with some absent. The sample has approximately 28,000 clones, roughly 84% seen once. The CDR3 consists of 13 residues. V shed 3 bases, J shed 8 bases, and the junction held 7 bases outside the gene matches. Per germline, CDR1 SQVTM and CDR2 ANQGSEA. The clonotype was recovered from an adult with an advanced solid tumor such as melanoma, head and neck, liver or kidney cancer. The input for sequencing was CD4+ or CD8+ T cells sorted from blood, taken in a trial of the OX40 agonist ivuxolimab. The chain combines TRBV29-1 with TRBJ2-1, with 7 bases aligning to TRBD2. The DNA of the CDR3 is TGCAGCGTTGACTTCTTAGGGAGGGATGAGCAGTTCTTC. Its translation is CSVDFLGRDEQFF.